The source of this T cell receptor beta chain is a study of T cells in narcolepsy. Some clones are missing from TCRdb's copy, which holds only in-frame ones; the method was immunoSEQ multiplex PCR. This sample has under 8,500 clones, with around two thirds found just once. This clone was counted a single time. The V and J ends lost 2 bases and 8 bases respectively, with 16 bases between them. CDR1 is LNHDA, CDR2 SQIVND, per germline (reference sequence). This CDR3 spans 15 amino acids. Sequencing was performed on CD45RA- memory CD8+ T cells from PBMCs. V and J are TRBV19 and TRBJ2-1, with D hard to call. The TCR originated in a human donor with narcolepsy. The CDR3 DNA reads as TGTGCCAGTAGTATAATTAAGAAAGCCCGCCATGAGCAGTTCTTC. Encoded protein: CASSIIKKARHEQFF.